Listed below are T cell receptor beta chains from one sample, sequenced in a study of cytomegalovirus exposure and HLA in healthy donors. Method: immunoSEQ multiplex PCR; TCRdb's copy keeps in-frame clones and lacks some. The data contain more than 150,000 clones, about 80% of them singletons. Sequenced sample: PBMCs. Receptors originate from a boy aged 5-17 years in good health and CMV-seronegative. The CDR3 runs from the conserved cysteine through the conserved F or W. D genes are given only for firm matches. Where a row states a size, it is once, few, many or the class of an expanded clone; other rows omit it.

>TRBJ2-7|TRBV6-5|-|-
CASGSWTGGPYEQYF
TGTGCCAGCGGATCTTGGACAGGAGGGCCCTACGAGCAGTACTTC
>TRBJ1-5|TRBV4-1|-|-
CASSITGTSNQPQHF
TGCGCCAGCAGCATTACAGGGACTAGCAATCAGCCCCAGCATTTT
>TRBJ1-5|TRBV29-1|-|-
CSATTAGSLNQPQHF
TGCAGCGCCACAACCGCCGGGTCCCTCAATCAGCCCCAGCATTTT
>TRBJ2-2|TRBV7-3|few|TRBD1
CASSRDRGSNTGELFF
TGTGCCAGCAGCCGGGACAGGGGCTCAAACACCGGGGAGCTGTTTTTT
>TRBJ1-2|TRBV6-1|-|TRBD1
CASSGIGTGPFYGYTF
TGTGCCAGCAGTGGGATCGGGACAGGGCCTTTCTATGGCTACACCTTC
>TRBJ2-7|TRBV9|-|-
CASSTTGNYEQYF
TGTGCCAGCAGTACTACAGGGAACTACGAGCAGTACTTC
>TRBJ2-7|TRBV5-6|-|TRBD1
CASSPRQGGWYEQYF
TGTGCCAGCAGCCCAAGACAGGGGGGCTGGTACGAGCAGTACTTC
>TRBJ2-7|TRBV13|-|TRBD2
CASSNPGRGEDEQYF
TGTGCCAGCAGCAACCCGGGACGGGGGGAAGACGAGCAGTACTTC
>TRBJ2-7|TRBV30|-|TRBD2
CAWSVGLADYEQYF
TGTGCCTGGAGTGTCGGGCTAGCGGATTACGAGCAGTACTTC
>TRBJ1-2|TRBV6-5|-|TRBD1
CASRPQGQIYGYTF
TGTGCCAGCAGACCCCAGGGACAGATTTATGGCTACACCTTC
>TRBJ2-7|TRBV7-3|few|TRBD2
CASSSRGGGYEQYF
TGTGCCAGCAGCTCACGGGGGGGCGGGTACGAGCAGTACTTC
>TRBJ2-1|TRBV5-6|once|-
CASSLDRLRKFF
TGTGCCAGCAGCTTGGACAGGCTGAGGAAGTTCTTC
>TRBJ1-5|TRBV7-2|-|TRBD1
CASSEGTGGAGNQPQHF
TGTGCCAGCAGCGAGGGGACAGGGGGCGCGGGCAATCAGCCCCAGCATTTT
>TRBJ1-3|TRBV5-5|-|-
CASSWRVSSNSGNTIYF
TGTGCCAGCAGCTGGAGGGTGTCTTCTAACTCTGGAAACACCATATATTTT
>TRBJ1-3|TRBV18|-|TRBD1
CASSPYTGENVGNTIYF
TGTGCCAGCTCTCCATACACAGGGGAAAACGTCGGAAACACCATATATTTT
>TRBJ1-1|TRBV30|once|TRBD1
CAWSPGGWTEAFF
TGTGCCTGGAGTCCAGGGGGCTGGACTGAAGCTTTCTTT
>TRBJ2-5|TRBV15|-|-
CATSRSLAGETQYF
TGTGCCACCAGCAGATCCCTGGCGGGGGAGACCCAGTACTTC
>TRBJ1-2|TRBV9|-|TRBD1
CASSVELSGDRGEWAF
TGTGCCAGCAGCGTAGAATTGAGCGGGGACAGGGGAGAATGGGCCTTC
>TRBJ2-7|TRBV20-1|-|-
CSVRTAYEQYF
TGCAGTGTTCGGACTGCCTACGAGCAGTACTTC
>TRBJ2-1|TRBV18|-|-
CASSPYGSYNEQFF
TGTGCCAGCTCACCCTATGGTAGCTACAATGAGCAGTTCTTC
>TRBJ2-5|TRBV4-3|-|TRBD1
CASSLRTGEPETQYF
TGCGCCAGCAGCCTACGAACAGGGGAACCAGAGACCCAGTACTTC
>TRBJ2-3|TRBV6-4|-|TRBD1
CASSLRGSTDTQYF
TGTGCCAGCAGCCTCAGGGGGAGCACAGATACGCAGTATTTT
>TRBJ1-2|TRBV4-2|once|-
CASSQDLTGGYGYTF
TGTGCCAGCAGCCAAGATCTTACAGGCGGCTATGGCTACACCTTC
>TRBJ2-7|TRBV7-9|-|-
CASSLRAGQESYEQYF
TGTGCCAGCAGCTTAAGAGCGGGACAGGAGTCCTACGAGCAGTACTTC
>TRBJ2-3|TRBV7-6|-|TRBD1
CASSHSGWDRASTDTQYF
TGTGCCAGCAGCCACTCCGGGTGGGACAGAGCTAGCACAGATACGCAGTATTTT
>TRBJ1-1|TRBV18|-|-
CASSPLALNTEAFF
TGTGCCAGCTCACCACTGGCCTTAAACACTGAAGCTTTCTTT
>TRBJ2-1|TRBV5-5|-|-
CASSPPRNEQFF
TGTGCCAGCAGCCCCCCCAGGAATGAGCAGTTCTTC
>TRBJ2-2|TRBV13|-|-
CASSLVRDIISGELFF
TGTGCCAGCAGCTTAGTCAGGGACATTATCTCCGGGGAGCTGTTTTTT
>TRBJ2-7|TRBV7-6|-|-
CASSTIDSLQREQYF
TGTGCCAGCAGCACTATTGACAGCCTCCAGAGGGAGCAGTACTTC
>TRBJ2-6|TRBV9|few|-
CASSGGGGRATSGANVLTF
TGTGCCAGCAGCGGCGGTGGGGGCCGAGCAACCTCTGGGGCCAACGTCCTGACTTTC
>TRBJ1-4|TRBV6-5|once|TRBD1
CASSYSLTGGQEKLFF
TGTGCCAGCAGTTACTCCCTAACAGGGGGCCAAGAAAAACTGTTTTTT
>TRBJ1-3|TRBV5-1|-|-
CASSLNGGSGNTIYF
TGCGCCAGCAGCTTGAATGGGGGGTCTGGAAACACCATATATTTT
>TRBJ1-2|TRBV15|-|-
CATSRDGWQGGHDYGYTF
TGTGCCACCAGCAGAGATGGGTGGCAGGGCGGACATGACTATGGCTACACCTTC
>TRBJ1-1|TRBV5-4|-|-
CASSYSGAEAFF
TGTGCCAGCAGCTATTCAGGGGCTGAAGCTTTCTTT
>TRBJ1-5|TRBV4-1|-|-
CASSQDSGSNQPQHF
TGCGCCAGCAGCCAAGATTCGGGGAGCAATCAGCCCCAGCATTTT
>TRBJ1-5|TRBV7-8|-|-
CASSLSGRSNQPQHF
TGTGCCAGCAGCCTTAGCGGCAGAAGCAATCAGCCCCAGCATTTT
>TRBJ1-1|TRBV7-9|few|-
CASSSGRGRTTEAFF
TGTGCCAGCAGCAGCGGCCGGGGTAGAACCACTGAAGCTTTCTTT
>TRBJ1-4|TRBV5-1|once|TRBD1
CASSAGQGRYEKLFF
TGCGCCAGCAGCGCCGGACAGGGGCGGTATGAAAAACTGTTTTTT
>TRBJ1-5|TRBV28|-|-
CASSFNRVNQPQHF
TGTGCCAGCAGTTTCAATCGGGTCAATCAGCCCCAGCATTTT
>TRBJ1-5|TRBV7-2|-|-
CASSLQGTRNQPQHF
TGTGCCAGCAGCTTACAAGGGACACGCAATCAGCCCCAGCATTTT
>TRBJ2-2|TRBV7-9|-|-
CASSVSRGGELFF
TGTGCCAGCAGCGTATCCCGGGGCGGGGAGCTGTTTTTT
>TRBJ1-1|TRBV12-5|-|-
CASGLVLAGMNTEAFF
TGTGCTAGTGGTTTGGTTTTGGCAGGGATGAACACTGAAGCTTTCTTT
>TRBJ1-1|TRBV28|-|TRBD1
CASWGQGVTEAFF
TGTGCCAGCTGGGGACAGGGAGTCACTGAAGCTTTCTTT
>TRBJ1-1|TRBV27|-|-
CASTGTGTYTEAFF
TGTGCCAGCACCGGAACTGGGACTTACACTGAAGCTTTCTTT